This T cell receptor (beta chain) appears in the sequencing data of a study of breast tumors, draining lymph nodes, adjacent tissues (dated by TCRdb to 2016 to 2017). Regarding the complete study: TCR beta repertoires were compared across tumor, adjacent nontumor tissue and axillary lymph nodes obtained from breast cancer patients. The study was designed to assess the relationships and possible T-cell exchange between tumor, surrounding tissue and draining lymph node repertoires in human breast cancer.

Sequencing was carried out with an Illumina HiSeq 2000. TCR beta chain libraries were generated by multiplex PCR amplification. High-throughput sequencing was used to analyze the amplified TCR beta chain products. TCRdb ran its own pipeline on the public reads, namely fastp trimming at Q25 and MiXCR clone calling, and kept in-frame beta chains. Rows merge per CDR3 protein into single entries with the most common DNA and genes. The sample contains about 130,000 distinct CDR3 sequences, around 20% of them found a single time. The ten largest clonotypes hold 2.2% of the sample. CDR1 MDHEN and CDR2 SYDVKM were looked up in the germline V gene. Cut back by 5 bases and 4 bases, the V and J ends lie 18 bases apart. The CDR3 runs 15 amino acids, cysteine and phenylalanine included. Just the 45-base CDR3 DNA is kept, in frame starting at base 1. Lymph node samples were obtained from the axillary draining lymph nodes of breast cancer patients.

This clonotype occurred a few times. Its antigen is still unknown. Per-base quality was not reported, and no clone a single base away is much larger than it. The investigation overall reported the following: The data were considered consistent with the idea that most tumor T cells come from the lymph node and then expand in tumor tissue. The study presented the conclusion that tumor T cells originate in lymph nodes as consistent with a hypothesis, not as something directly demonstrated. In luminal-like breast cancer, tumor and nontumor tissue repertoires resembled each other significantly more than in basal-like breast cancer. T-cell repertoire diversity in tumors was found to be lower than in lymph nodes but higher than in nontumor tissue, and preferential V and J gene usage was observed.

This clonotype was obtained from a female donor with breast cancer. Some clones in this sample may be carry-over from other donors' samples. The source material was axillary lymph node tissue. The rearrangement combines TRBV28 with TRBJ2-7, with TRBD2 perhaps the D gene, on 6 matching bases. This receptor has the CDR3 CASSILGAGNYEQYF. The sequenced DNA is TGTGCCAGCAGTATCCTTGGGGCGGGGAATTACGAGCAGTACTTC.